A single sample is the source of the 21 T cell receptor beta chains below, sequenced in a study of response to subunit inactivated influenza vaccine. TCRdb independently ran MiXCR on the RT-PCR reads; one entry per CDR3 protein. This table has hundreds of thousands of distinct CDR3 sequences, roughly 23% appearing once. The sequenced sample was CD4+ T cells sorted from PBMCs, obtained roughly 5 days after vaccination. These receptors originate from a man aged 50 to 60 who received an inactivated influenza vaccine.

This clonotype has a handful of counts. The genes are TRBV12-3 or TRBV12-4 and TRBJ2-3, with 7 bases matching TRBD1. The CDR3 loop spans 16 amino acids. V lost 1 base and J lost 0; bases outside the gene matches: 4. In nucleotides, the CDR3 is TGTGCCAGCAGTTTAGACCTACAGGGGAGCACAGATACGCAGTATTTT. Amino acids: CASSLDLQGSTDTQYF.

This clonotype was recorded a few times. This chain connects TRBV10-3 to TRBJ1-5, with TRBD1 matching over 7 bases. This CDR3 comprises 14 residues. Per germline, CDR1 ENHRY and CDR2 SYGVKD. V shed 3 bases and J 7 bases; nucleotides not matched to a gene: 6. The CDR3 DNA reads TGTGCCATCAGTGATAGTACAGGGGAGCAGCCCCAGCATTTT. This encodes CAISDSTGEQPQHF.

The V call is TRBV7-2, the J call TRBJ2-3, with 7 nucleotides matching TRBD1. Germline V gene sequence: CDR1 SGHTA, CDR2 FQGNSA. The CDR3 is 15 residues long. Losses at the gene ends were 3 bases for V and 0 bases for J; bases not matched to a gene: 3. CDR3 DNA: TGTGCCAGCAGCTTCCAGGGGGTGAGCACAGATACGCAGTATTTT. Its translation: CASSFQGVSTDTQYF.

The gene calls are TRBV6-6 and TRBJ2-1; D remains ambiguous. This CDR3 is 12 amino acids long. Trimming removed 0 bases at V and 8 bases at J, with 5 bases between. Germline V gene sequence: CDR1 MNHNY, CDR2 SVGAGI (reference sequence). DNA for the CDR3: TGTGCCAGCAGTTACTCAAGTTATGAGCAGTTCTTC. Translated, it gives CASSYSSYEQFF.

This clonotype appeared many times. This rearrangement joins TRBV30 to TRBJ2-7; D could derive from TRBD1 or TRBD2 (5 bases each). CDR1 is GTSNPN and CDR2 is SVGIG in the germline V gene (reference sequence). CDR3 length: 12 residues. With 8 bases removed from V and 0 bases from J, the gap between germline ends came to 11 bases. The CDR3 here is CAGGRSSYEQYF. The CDR3 nucleotides are TGTGCCGGGGGTAGGTCCTCCTACGAGCAGTACTTC.

The chain joins TRBV4-3 to TRBJ2-7; D is ambiguous. The germline CDR1 and CDR2 sequences are LGHNA and YSLEER. Trimming took off 1 base at V and 0 bases at J, with 10 bases between the two ends. The CDR3 is 15 amino acids. This chain's CDR3 is CASSQAASSSYEQYF. CDR3 nucleotide sequence: TGCGCCAGCAGCCAAGCAGCGTCCAGCTCCTACGAGCAGTACTTC.

This chain joins TRBV10-3 and TRBJ1-2, with D tentatively TRBD1 (6 bases). The CDR3 sequence is 15 residues long. Germline CDR1 and CDR2: ENHRY and SYGVKD. V lost 0 bases, J lost 5 bases, and 13 bases lay in between. The CDR3 region is CAISESSGGLYGYTF. CDR3 DNA: TGTGCCATCAGTGAGTCGTCGGGGGGCCTTTATGGCTACACCTTC.

This clonotype was observed a few times. The J gene is TRBJ2-5, the V gene TRBV7-6; 10 positions agree with TRBD2. Germline-derived CDR1 and CDR2 are SGHVS and FNYEAQ. The V gene end was trimmed by 1 base and the J gene end by 5 bases; junction bases not matched to a gene: 4. The CDR3 spans 15 residues. In DNA, the CDR3 is TGTGCCAGCAGCTTAGTACTAGCGGGGAGTGAGACCCAGTACTTC. Translation gives CASSLVLAGSETQYF.

A few counts support this clonotype. J is TRBJ1-2 and V is TRBV20-1; D is undetermined. CDR1 DFQATT and CDR2 SNEGSKA come from the germline V gene (reference sequence). The CDR3 has 12 residues. The V and J ends lost 4 bases and 4 bases respectively, with 10 bases between them. This CDR3 reads CSAKPGVYGYTF. CDR3 DNA: TGCAGTGCTAAGCCCGGAGTCTATGGCTACACCTTC.

In this sample, this clonotype turned up a few times. The chain has TRBV5-1 and TRBJ2-7; a possible D gene is TRBD1 (6 bases). The CDR3 has 14 residues. V was clipped by 6 bases and J by 3 bases, with 16 bases between them. Germline CDR1 reads SGHRS; CDR2 reads YFSETQ. The CDR3 is CASTLDRPGYEQYF. The CDR3 DNA sequence: TGCGCCAGCACACTAGACAGGCCCGGCTACGAGCAGTACTTC.

Only a few counts were recorded for this clonotype. The J gene is TRBJ2-1, the V gene TRBV29-1; TRBD2 matches 10 bases. V shed 5 bases, J shed 4 bases, and the junction held 5 bases outside the gene matches. The CDR3 is 14 residues long. Germline V lookup: CDR1 SQVTM, CDR2 ANQGSEA. The CDR3 is CSVSLAGTYNEQFF. CDR3 bases: TGCAGCGTTTCACTAGCGGGGACATACAATGAGCAGTTCTTC.

This clonotype was picked up a small number of times. The chain links TRBV7-8 to TRBJ2-3; D is unclear. The ends were cut back, 0 bases at V and 2 bases at J, with 9 bases in the middle. Per germline, CDR1 SGHVS and CDR2 FQNEAQ. The CDR3 is 15 amino acids. The CDR3 protein is CASSLAVGYTDTQYF. The CDR3 DNA reads TGTGCCAGCAGCTTAGCCGTGGGATACACAGATACGCAGTATTTT.

V usage is TRBV11-2 and J usage is TRBJ2-5; D is uncertain. The CDR3 length is 17 residues. The germline V gene has CDR1 SGHAT and CDR2 FQNNGV. V lost 5 bases and J 2 bases, leaving 21 bases between the germline ends. The CDR3 reads CASSLRGSPFRQETQYF. For the CDR3, the DNA is TGTGCCAGCAGCCTTAGAGGCTCCCCATTCCGGCAAGAGACCCAGTACTTC.

The V call is TRBV20-1, the J call TRBJ2-7; 7 bases are a match to TRBD1. CDR1 is DFQATT, CDR2 SNEGSKA, per germline (reference sequence). V was clipped by 2 bases and J by 0 bases; unmatched bases: 7. The CDR3 totals 15 residues. CDR3 protein: CSARTAGTVSYEQYF. DNA of the CDR3: TGCAGTGCTAGAACGGCTGGGACAGTCTCCTACGAGCAGTACTTC.

This chain uses TRBV4-1 with TRBJ2-5; the match to TRBD1 covers 9 bases. This CDR3 is built from 13 residues. V lost 0 bases and J lost 9; bases outside the gene matches: 2. Germline loops: CDR1 MGHRA, CDR2 YSYEKL. The CDR3 region has the DNA TGCGCCAGCAGCCAAGATTGGGACAGGGCCCAGTACTTC. Protein sequence: CASSQDWDRAQYF.

The genes are TRBV11-2 and TRBJ1-5; no clear D. The length of the CDR3 is 14 residues. The V gene lost 0 bases and the J gene lost 3 bases, with 6 bases spanning the gap. Germline V gives CDR1 SGHAT, CDR2 FQNNGV. The CDR3 region has the DNA TGTGCCAGCAGCTTAGATGGATTCAATCAGCCCCAGCATTTT. It codes for CASSLDGFNQPQHF.

This clonotype was detected only a few times. The V gene is TRBV5-1, the J gene TRBJ2-3; no definite D call. The CDR3 runs 16 residues. With 0 bases removed from V and 0 bases from J, the gap between germline ends came to 11 bases. Germline CDR1 and CDR2: SGHRS and YFSETQ. The CDR3 here is CASSLAGSGSTDTQYF. CDR3 sequence (DNA): TGCGCCAGCAGCTTGGCCGGGTCAGGAAGCACAGATACGCAGTATTTT.

The rearrangement links TRBV12-3 or TRBV12-4 to TRBJ2-1; D not resolved. The CDR3 runs to 13 residues. V was shortened by 0 bases and J by 6 bases, with 6 bases between the two germline ends. As DNA, the CDR3 is TGTGCCAGCAGTTTAGCCCTCTCCAATGAGCAGTTCTTC. It translates to CASSLALSNEQFF.

CDR3 nucleotides: TGCAGTGCTGGGTGGGGTGAGCAGTTCTTC. It is translated as CSAGWGEQFF. V usage is TRBV20-1 and J usage is TRBJ2-1; D remains ambiguous. CDR1 is DFQATT and CDR2 is SNEGSKA in the germline V gene (reference sequence). Trimming removed 5 bases from V and 9 bases from J, with 8 bases in between. The CDR3 runs to 10 residues.

This clonotype was counted between two and nine times. This chain joins TRBV11-2 and TRBJ2-7, with TRBD1 identical over 8 bases. Germline V gene lookup returns CDR1 SGHAT and CDR2 FQNNGV. This CDR3 has 14 residues. V lost 2 bases and J lost 3; bases outside the gene matches: 3. As DNA, the CDR3 is TGTGCCAGCAGCTTAACAGACAGGGGCTACGAGCAGTACTTC. It codes for CASSLTDRGYEQYF. Full variable domain (remainder filled in from reference TRBV11-2 and TRBJ2-7): EAGVAQSPRYKIIEKRQSVAFWCNPISGHATLYWYQQILGQGPKLLIQFQNNGVVDDSQLPKDRFSAERLKGVDSTLKIQPAKLEDSAVYLCASSLTDRGYEQYFGPGTRLTVT.

The chain employs TRBV7-2 and TRBJ2-7, with 8 positions matching TRBD1. V shed 1 base and J 7 bases; nucleotides not matched to a gene: 6. This CDR3 comprises 14 residues. Germline CDR1 reads SGHTA; CDR2 reads FQGNSA. The DNA for the CDR3 is TGTGCCAGCAGCTTAGATTCCCGGGACAGGGAGCAGTACTTC. This gives the protein CASSLDSRDREQYF.